One sample yielded the 30 T cell receptor beta chains listed below, sequenced in a study of control samples from healthy donors and cancer patients. Produced via immunoSEQ multiplex PCR; TCRdb's table is partial and in-frame only. The sample lists some 120,000 clones, over 75% occurring once. Sequenced: blood. All receptors come from a man between 18 and 29 years old in good health.

The chain employs TRBV6-5 and TRBJ1-2, with a tentative D call TRBD1 (5 bases). V lost 6 bases and J lost 4, with 18 bases in between. Germline CDR1 and CDR2: MNHEY and SVGAGI. The CDR3 has 15 amino acids. The CDR3 loop reads CASSAGGHAVYGYTF. The CDR3, as DNA: TGTGCCAGCAGCGCCGGGGGTCACGCGGTCTATGGCTACACCTTC.

The chain combines TRBV5-6 with TRBJ2-3; 14 nucleotides agree with TRBD2. From germline, CDR1 is SGHDT and CDR2 YYEEEE. CDR3 length equals 19 residues. V trimming: 3 bases; J trimming: 2 bases; junction bases outside the gene matches: 11. The CDR3 is CASSWGLGLAGGTTDTQYF. CDR3 nucleotides: TGTGCCAGCAGCTGGGGTTTAGGACTAGCGGGAGGAACCACAGATACGCAGTATTTT. The variable domain in full, completed from reference TRBV5-6 and TRBJ2-3, reads DAGVTQSPTHLIKTRGQQVTLRCSPKSGHDTVSWYQQALGQGPQFIFQYYEEEERQRGNFPDRFSGHQFPNYSSELNVNALLLGDSALYLCASSWGLGLAGGTTDTQYFGPGTRLTVL.

J is TRBJ1-2 and V is TRBV28; 12 bases align to TRBD1. CDR1 is MDHEN and CDR2 is SYDVKM in the germline V gene. This CDR3 comprises 15 residues. V was pared by 3 bases and J by 6 bases, with 5 bases of the junction left unmatched. In DNA form, the CDR3 reads TGTGCCAGCAGTTTTGGGACAGGGGGCAGTGATGGCTACACCTTC. Its protein product is CASSFGTGGSDGYTF.

This clone is a singleton in its sample. The genes are TRBV5-1 and TRBJ2-2; tentatively, D is TRBD2 (6 bases). This CDR3 is built from 14 residues. The V end lost 3 bases, the J end lost 3 bases, and 9 bases lay between the germline ends. Per germline, CDR1 SGHRS and CDR2 YFSETQ. CDR3 protein: CASSSGLYTGELFF. Written as DNA, the CDR3 is TGCGCCAGCAGCTCGGGACTCTACACCGGGGAGCTGTTTTTT.

The V and J genes are TRBV9 and TRBJ2-5; 8 nucleotides agree with TRBD2. The germline CDR1 and CDR2 sequences are SGDLS and YYNGEE. The CDR3 has 14 amino acids. J lost 5 bases, V lost 4 bases, and 7 bases had no gene match. CDR3 protein: CASSPSGSGETQYF. CDR3 DNA: TGTGCCAGCAGCCCGAGCGGGAGTGGGGAGACCCAGTACTTC.

The V gene is TRBV11-2, the J gene TRBJ2-7; 9 bases line up with TRBD1. From germline, CDR1 is SGHAT and CDR2 FQNNGV. V shed 1 base, J shed 3 bases, and the junction held 7 bases outside the gene matches. This CDR3 is 16 amino acids long. CDR3 region: CASSLGPGQGIYEQYF. The CDR3 nucleotides are TGTGCCAGCAGCTTAGGCCCGGGACAGGGTATCTACGAGCAGTACTTC.

This chain uses TRBV30 with TRBJ2-7; 8 bases align to TRBD1. V lost 5 bases and J lost 2; bases outside the gene matches: 2. CDR1 is GTSNPN, CDR2 SVGIG, per germline (reference sequence). The CDR3 runs to 12 residues. The chain's CDR3 is CAWGQGAYEQYV. CDR3 nucleotides: TGTGCCTGGGGACAGGGCGCCTACGAGCAGTACGTC.

The chain couples TRBV5-1 to TRBJ1-5, with TRBD1 matching 8 bases. Germline CDR1 reads SGHRS; CDR2 reads YFSETQ. V was pared by 1 base and J by 5 bases, with 8 bases of the junction left unmatched. The CDR3 consists of 16 residues. CDR3 region: CASSLTPGGSDQPQHF. The CDR3 DNA sequence: TGCGCCAGCAGCTTGACCCCAGGGGGCAGTGATCAGCCCCAGCATTTT.

The chain combines TRBV6-5 with TRBJ1-4; no reliable D call. Germline V gene lookup returns CDR1 MNHEY and CDR2 SVGAGI. Trimming removed 0 bases at V and 7 bases at J, with 9 bases between. The CDR3 covers 14 residues. This chain's CDR3 is CASSYSNRIEKLFF. The CDR3 nucleotides read TGTGCCAGCAGTTACTCAAATAGAATTGAAAAACTGTTTTTT.

The genes are TRBV21-1 and TRBJ2-1. TRBV21-1 is described as a pseudogene. This CDR3 comprises 14 residues. The chain's CDR3 is CASSKQPGLNEQFF. CDR3 in DNA: TGTGCCAGCAGCAAACAGCCCGGGCTCAATGAGCAGTTCTTC.

V and J are TRBV10-1 and TRBJ1-1; tentative D call: TRBD1 (5 bases). This CDR3 region has 13 residues. The germline V and J ends were trimmed by 3 bases and 3 bases, with 8 bases remaining between them. Germline CDR1 is WNHNN and CDR2 is SYGVQD (reference sequence). The CDR3 spells CASSDGGYTEAFF. The CDR3 DNA is TGCGCCAGCAGTGATGGGGGATACACTGAAGCTTTCTTT.

The rearrangement uses TRBV5-1 and TRBJ2-5; perhaps TRBD1 as D (5 bases). The CDR3 loop spans 15 amino acids. Germline values: CDR1 SGHRS, CDR2 YFSETQ. The V and J ends lost 4 bases and 2 bases respectively, with 15 bases between them. The CDR3 protein is CASSPGDSLQETQYF. The CDR3 region has the DNA TGCGCCAGCAGCCCGGGCGACAGCCTGCAAGAGACCCAGTACTTC.

V gene TRBV27 combines with J gene TRBJ1-3; no definite D call. V shed 8 bases and J shed 0 bases, with 20 bases lying between them. This CDR3 is built from 17 residues. The germline gives CDR1 MNHEY, CDR2 SMNVEV (reference sequence). CDR3 sequence: CASPKGPYVPSGNTIYF. CDR3 DNA: TGTGCCAGCCCAAAAGGACCATACGTTCCCTCTGGAAACACCATATATTTT.

V usage is TRBV12-3 or TRBV12-4 and J usage is TRBJ2-3; D call uncertain. V lost 7 bases and J 6 bases, leaving 14 bases between the germline ends. This CDR3 is 13 amino acids long. CDR3: CASTQQLVDTQYF. DNA of the CDR3: TGTGCCAGCACCCAACAGCTGGTGGATACGCAGTATTTT.

The chain joins TRBV9 to TRBJ2-5; a weak D match, TRBD2 (6 bases). Germline CDR1 reads SGDLS; CDR2 reads YYNGEE. The CDR3 covers 16 residues. V was pared by 4 bases and J by 7 bases, with 23 bases between. The CDR3 loop is CASSQLGEAPSRTQYF. The CDR3 nucleotides are TGTGCCAGCAGCCAGCTGGGGGAGGCACCTTCTCGGACCCAGTACTTC.

The chain uses TRBV5-1 and TRBJ2-5; perhaps TRBD1 as D (6 bases). Germline loops: CDR1 SGHRS, CDR2 YFSETQ. Trimming took off 5 bases at V and 5 bases at J, with 16 bases between the two ends. The CDR3 consists of 14 residues. The CDR3 loop is CASSPKQGLETQYF. The DNA for the CDR3 is TGCGCCAGCAGTCCAAAACAGGGTTTGGAGACCCAGTACTTC.

The sample holds one count of this clone. V gene TRBV3-1 (or the pseudogene TRBV3-2) combines with J gene TRBJ1-6; D is undetermined. Germline lookup yields CDR1 LGHDT and CDR2 YNNKEL (reference sequence). The CDR3 consists of 10 residues. The CDR3 DNA reads as TGTGTCCTGGGTACGCGGAGCCTCCACTTT. This gives the protein CVLGTRSLHF.

This sequence joins TRBV2 and TRBJ1-1, with D hard to call. Looked up from germline, CDR1 is SNHLY and CDR2 is FYNNEI. Between the trimmed V and J ends, which lost 4 bases and 6 bases, there was a span of 12 bases. This CDR3 has 13 residues. CDR3 sequence reads: CASSAGNIPEAFF. As DNA, the CDR3 is TGTGCCAGCAGTGCCGGGAATATACCTGAAGCTTTCTTT.

This chain joins TRBV3-1 (or the pseudogene TRBV3-2) and TRBJ1-4; possible D gene TRBD1, 5 bases. V was clipped by 4 bases and J by 2 bases, with 5 bases between them. CDR3 length equals 13 residues. Germline CDR1 LGHDT, CDR2 YNNKEL (reference sequence). CDR3 bases: TGTGCCAGCAGCCGGGGGACTAATGAAAAACTGTTTTTT. Protein sequence: CASSRGTNEKLFF.

The genes are TRBV2 and TRBJ2-7; D is ambiguous. V was clipped by 8 bases and J by 0 bases, with 11 bases between them. Germline V gives CDR1 SNHLY, CDR2 FYNNEI. This CDR3 comprises 13 residues. CDR3: CASFGLSSYEQYV. The CDR3 coding sequence is TGTGCCAGCTTCGGGCTGAGCTCCTACGAGCAGTACGTC.

This chain connects TRBV11-2 to TRBJ2-3; D is undetermined. Trimming removed 1 base at V and 0 bases at J, with 8 bases between. Germline V gene lookup returns CDR1 SGHAT and CDR2 FQNNGV. This CDR3 has 15 residues. CDR3 in DNA: TGTGCCAGCAGCTTAGGGGCAGATAGCACAGATACGCAGTATTTT. Its translation: CASSLGADSTDTQYF. The whole variable domain, filled in from reference TRBV11-2 and TRBJ2-3, reads EAGVAQSPRYKIIEKRQSVAFWCNPISGHATLYWYQQILGQGPKLLIQFQNNGVVDDSQLPKDRFSAERLKGVDSTLKIQPAKLEDSAVYLCASSLGADSTDTQYFGPGTRLTVL.

The chain combines TRBV12-3 or TRBV12-4 with TRBJ1-2; D unresolved. There are 10 residues in the CDR3. V was pared by 8 bases and J by 1 base, with 2 bases between. The CDR3 sequence is CASGNYGYTF. The CDR3 coding sequence is TGTGCCAGCGGTAACTATGGCTACACCTTC.

This clone rates as medium-sized. The genes are TRBV10-1 and TRBJ2-1; TRBD2 agrees at 8 bases. Germline loops: CDR1 WNHNN, CDR2 SYGVQD (reference sequence). J was trimmed by 1 base and V by 3 bases; bases with no gene match: 5. There are 16 residues in the CDR3. CDR3 nucleotide sequence: TGCGCCAGCAGTGATATCGGGAGGGCGTCCTACAATGAGCAGTTCTTC. It codes for CASSDIGRASYNEQFF.

This clone was seen at least ten times. The CDR3: CASSQDDLGGGRYGYTF. In nucleotides, the CDR3 is TGCGCCAGCAGCCAAGATGATCTGGGAGGAGGTCGGTATGGCTACACCTTC. The chain is built from TRBV4-1 and TRBJ1-2; D is unresolved. CDR1 and CDR2 (germline): MGHRA, YSYEKL. There are 17 residues in the CDR3. V was shortened by 0 bases and J by 5 bases, with 19 bases between the two germline ends.

J is TRBJ1-1 and V is TRBV6-5; D gene uncertain. Trimming took 5 bases from V and 0 from J, leaving 13 bases between them. Germline loops: CDR1 MNHEY, CDR2 SVGAGI. The CDR3 totals 15 residues. The CDR3 reads CASSPARLMNTEAFF. In DNA, the CDR3 is TGTGCCAGCAGTCCGGCGAGGTTAATGAACACTGAAGCTTTCTTT.

V is TRBV20-1 and J is TRBJ2-5, with D possibly being TRBD2 (7 bases). V lost 3 bases and J lost 3, with 14 bases in between. From germline, CDR1 is DFQATT and CDR2 SNEGSKA (reference sequence). The CDR3 has 14 residues. The CDR3 coding sequence is TGCAGTGCTAGTTGGGGGGGGGCGGAAGAGACCCAGTACTTC. Amino acids: CSASWGGAEETQYF.

The chain combines TRBV24-1 with TRBJ2-2; TRBD2 matches 14 bases. This CDR3 region has 18 residues. Per the germline V gene, CDR1 is KGHDR and CDR2 is SFDVKD. The V segment lost 3 bases and the J segment 7 bases; nucleotides outside the gene matches: 9. The chain's CDR3 is CATSDRVGLAGASGELFF. Written as DNA, the CDR3 is TGTGCCACCAGTGATCGCGTGGGACTAGCGGGAGCGAGCGGGGAGCTGTTTTTT.

The chain joins TRBV5-5 to TRBJ1-1; D is unresolved. Germline CDR1 SGHKS, CDR2 YYEKEE (reference sequence). The length of the CDR3 is 15 residues. V was cut by 1 base and J by 0 bases, with 10 bases left in between. The CDR3 spells CASSLWSELNTEAFF. CDR3 coding DNA: TGTGCCAGCAGCTTGTGGTCAGAACTGAACACTGAAGCTTTCTTT. The complete variable domain, with remaining parts taken from reference TRBV5-5 and TRBJ1-1, reads DAGVTQSPTHLIKTRGQQVTLRCSPISGHKSVSWYQQVLGQGPQFIFQYYEKEERGRGNFPDRFSARQFPNYSSELNVNALLLGDSALYLCASSLWSELNTEAFFGQGTRLTVV.

In its sample, this clone was seen a few times. The V gene is TRBV7-3, the J gene TRBJ1-2; D is undetermined. Trimming cost V 2 bases and J 6 bases, with 10 bases left between them. Germline values: CDR1 SGHTA, CDR2 FQGTGA. This CDR3 has 13 residues. The CDR3 DNA follows: TGTGCCAGCAGCTTAGCGGGGAAGGATGGCTACACCTTC. Translation: CASSLAGKDGYTF. Together with reference TRBV7-3 and TRBJ1-2, the CDR3 gives the full variable domain: GAGVSQTPSNKVTEKGKYVELRCDPISGHTALYWYRQSLGQGPEFLIYFQGTGAADDSGLPNDRFFAVRPEGSVSTLKIQRTERGDSAVYLCASSLAGKDGYTFGSGTRLTVV.

The chain combines TRBV27 with TRBJ1-1; 11 bases are a match to TRBD1. Germline-derived CDR1 and CDR2 are MNHEY and SMNVEV (reference sequence). The CDR3 runs to 16 residues. V was clipped by 1 base and J by 5 bases; unmatched bases: 6. In DNA form, the CDR3 reads TGTGCCAGCAGTTTATTTATGGGACAGGGGGGGACTGAAGCTTTCTTT. Its protein product is CASSLFMGQGGTEAFF.